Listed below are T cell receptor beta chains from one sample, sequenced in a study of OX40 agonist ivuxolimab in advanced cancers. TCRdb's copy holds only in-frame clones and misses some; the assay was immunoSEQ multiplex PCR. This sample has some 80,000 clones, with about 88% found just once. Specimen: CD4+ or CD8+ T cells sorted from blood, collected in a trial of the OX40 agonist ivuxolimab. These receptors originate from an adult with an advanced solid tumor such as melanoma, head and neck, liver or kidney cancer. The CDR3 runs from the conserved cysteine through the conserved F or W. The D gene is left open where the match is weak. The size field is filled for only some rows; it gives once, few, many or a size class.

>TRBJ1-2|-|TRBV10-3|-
TGTGCCATCAGTGAGTCGCAGGGATCCCACTATGGCTACACCTTC
CAISESQGSHYGYTF
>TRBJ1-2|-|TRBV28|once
TGTGCCAGCAGTAGTTGGGATGTGGGGTTGGACTATGGCTACACCTTC
CASSSWDVGLDYGYTF
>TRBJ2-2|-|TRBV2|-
TGTGCCAGTCTCAGGTCCGGGGAGCTGTTTTTT
CASLRSGELFF
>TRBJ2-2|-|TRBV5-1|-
TGCGCCAGCACCCTCTTTCCGGGACGGCCGAACACCGGGGAGCTGTTTTTT
CASTLFPGRPNTGELFF
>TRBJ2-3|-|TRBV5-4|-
TGTGCCAGCAGCTCTGGAGGACTACCAAGCACAGATACGCAGTATTTT
CASSSGGLPSTDTQYF
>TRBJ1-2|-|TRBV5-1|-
TGCGCCAGCAGCTTGGTGGCAGGAGGCGATTATGGCTACACCTTC
CASSLVAGGDYGYTF
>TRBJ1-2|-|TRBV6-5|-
TGTGCCAGCAGTTACTCACGGGTTAACTATGGCTACACCTTC
CASSYSRVNYGYTF
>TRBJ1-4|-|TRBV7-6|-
TGTGCCAGCAGTCCGAGTTGGGGTCGTAATGAAAAACTGTTTTTT
CASSPSWGRNEKLFF
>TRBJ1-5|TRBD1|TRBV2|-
TGTGCCAGCAGGGAACGGACAGGAGGGGATCAGCCCCAGCATTTT
CASRERTGGDQPQHF
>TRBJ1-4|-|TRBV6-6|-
TGTGCCAGCAGCCCAGGGGTGGAGAGAACTAATGAAAAACTGTTTTTT
CASSPGVERTNEKLFF
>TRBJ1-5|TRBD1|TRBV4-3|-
TGCGCCAGCAGCCCCGACAGGGGAGAGCAGCCCCAGCATTTT
CASSPDRGEQPQHF
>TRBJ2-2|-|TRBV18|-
TGTGCCAGCTCACCACAGGCTTCGAACACCGGGGAGCTGTTTTTT
CASSPQASNTGELFF
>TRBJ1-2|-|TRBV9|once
TGTGCCAGCAGTACCGAAGCTAACTATGGCTACACCTTC
CASSTEANYGYTF
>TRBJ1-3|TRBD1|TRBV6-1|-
TGTGCCAGCACTTGGGACAGGGACTCTGGAAACACCATATATTTT
CASTWDRDSGNTIYF
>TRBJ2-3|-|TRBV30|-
TGTGCCTGGATCGGCAGGGAGCGATCAGATACGCAGTATTTT
CAWIGRERSDTQYF
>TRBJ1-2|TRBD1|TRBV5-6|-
TGTGCCAGCAGCCCGGTTGGGACAGGGAGAGCCTATGGCTACACCTTC
CASSPVGTGRAYGYTF